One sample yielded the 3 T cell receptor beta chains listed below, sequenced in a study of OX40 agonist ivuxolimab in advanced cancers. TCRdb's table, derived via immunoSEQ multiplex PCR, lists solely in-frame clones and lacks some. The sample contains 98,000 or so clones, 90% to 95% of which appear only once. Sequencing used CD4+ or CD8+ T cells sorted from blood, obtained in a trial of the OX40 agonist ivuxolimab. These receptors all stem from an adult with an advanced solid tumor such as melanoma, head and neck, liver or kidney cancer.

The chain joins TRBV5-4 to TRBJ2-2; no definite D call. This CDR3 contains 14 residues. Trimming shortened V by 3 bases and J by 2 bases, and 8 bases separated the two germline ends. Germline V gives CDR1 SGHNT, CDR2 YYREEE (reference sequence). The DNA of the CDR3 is TGTGCCAGCAGCTCCTTAGGTAACACCGGGGAGCTGTTTTTT. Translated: CASSSLGNTGELFF.

CDR3 sequence: CAISGGQGSGGANVLTF. In nucleotides, the CDR3 is TGTGCCATCAGTGGGGGACAGGGCTCTGGCGGGGCCAACGTCCTGACTTTC. V is TRBV10-3 and J is TRBJ2-6; TRBD1 agrees at 9 bases. Unmatched junction bases numbered 8, after V lost 4 bases and J lost 4 bases. The CDR3 runs 17 residues. Germline V CDR1 and CDR2: ENHRY, SYGVKD.

CDR3 sequence: CASSFRDRANTGELFF. For the CDR3, the DNA is TGTGCCAGCAGTTTCCGGGACAGGGCTAACACCGGGGAGCTGTTTTTT. This chain uses TRBV27 with TRBJ2-2; 9 bases agree with TRBD1. Germline CDR1 reads MNHEY; CDR2 reads SMNVEV (reference sequence). This CDR3 is 16 amino acids long. V gave up 3 bases and J gave up 2 bases; unmatched junction bases: 4.